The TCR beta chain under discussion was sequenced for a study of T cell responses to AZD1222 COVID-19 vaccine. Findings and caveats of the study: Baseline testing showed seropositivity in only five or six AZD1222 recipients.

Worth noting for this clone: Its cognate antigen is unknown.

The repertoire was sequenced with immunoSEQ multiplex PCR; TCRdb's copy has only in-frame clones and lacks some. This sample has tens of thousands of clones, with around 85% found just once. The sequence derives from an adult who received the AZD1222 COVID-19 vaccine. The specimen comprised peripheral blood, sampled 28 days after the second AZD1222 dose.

The CDR3 reads CASSDYRGGLRNEKLFF. CDR3 DNA sequence: TGTGCCAGCAGTGATTACAGGGGGGGACTCCGGAATGAAAAACTGTTTTTT. The chain has TRBV25-1 and TRBJ1-4; TRBD1 matches at 8 bases. The CDR3 totals 17 residues. V lost 3 bases and J lost 5; bases outside the gene matches: 11. The germline V gene encodes CDR1 MGHDK and CDR2 SYGVNS.